This T cell receptor (beta chain) was found in a study of response to subunit inactivated influenza vaccine. Each CDR3 protein is one row after TCRdb ran MiXCR on the RT-PCR reads. Among roughly 500,000 distinct CDR3 sequences listed, about 25% were seen once. The receptor's source is a man aged 50 or older who received an inactivated influenza vaccine. Source: CD4+ T cells sorted from PBMCs, taken around 5 days after vaccination.

CDR3 region: CASSIVGYGYTF. In DNA form, the CDR3 reads TGTGCCAGTAGTATAGTAGGTTATGGCTACACCTTC. The chain links TRBV19 to TRBJ1-2; D not certain. V was cut by 1 base and J by 5 bases, with 5 bases left in between. The CDR3 has 12 amino acids. Germline V gene sequence: CDR1 LNHDA, CDR2 SQIVND (reference sequence).